This T cell receptor (beta chain) appears in the sequencing data of a study of glioma-infiltrating T cells. General study results and limits: Very few CDR3 sequences were shared between tissue and blood. Non-neoplastic patients had below-expected tissue-blood divergence, while all gliomas exceeded expectation.

TCR alpha and beta CDR3 regions were amplified from RNA using iRepertoire nested multiplex PCR. Input was roughly 95-450 ng of tissue mRNA or PBMC total RNA. A single record per CDR3 protein comes from TCRdb applying MiXCR to the multiplex PCR reads. There are about 1,600 distinct CDR3 sequences in the sample; about 86% occur only once, and 63% lies in the top ten. The CDR3 extends over 14 amino acids. Trimming removed 8 bases at V and 3 bases at J, with 16 bases between. Germline CDR1 reads MNHNS; CDR2 reads SASEGT. A remark on this clonotype: Antigen unknown.

Sequenced material: glioma tissue, nonneoplastic brain tissue, or PBMCs (not recorded which). The clonotype comes from a human donor with low-grade glioma or glioblastoma, undergoing nonglioma brain surgery, or in good health (not recorded which). Some clones in this sample may be carry-over from other donors' samples. V is TRBV6-1 and J is TRBJ1-1; D is ambiguous. CDR3 sequence: CASLTLTPDTEAFF. The DNA of the CDR3 is TGTGCCAGCCTGACGCTAACTCCCGACACTGAAGCTTTCTTT.